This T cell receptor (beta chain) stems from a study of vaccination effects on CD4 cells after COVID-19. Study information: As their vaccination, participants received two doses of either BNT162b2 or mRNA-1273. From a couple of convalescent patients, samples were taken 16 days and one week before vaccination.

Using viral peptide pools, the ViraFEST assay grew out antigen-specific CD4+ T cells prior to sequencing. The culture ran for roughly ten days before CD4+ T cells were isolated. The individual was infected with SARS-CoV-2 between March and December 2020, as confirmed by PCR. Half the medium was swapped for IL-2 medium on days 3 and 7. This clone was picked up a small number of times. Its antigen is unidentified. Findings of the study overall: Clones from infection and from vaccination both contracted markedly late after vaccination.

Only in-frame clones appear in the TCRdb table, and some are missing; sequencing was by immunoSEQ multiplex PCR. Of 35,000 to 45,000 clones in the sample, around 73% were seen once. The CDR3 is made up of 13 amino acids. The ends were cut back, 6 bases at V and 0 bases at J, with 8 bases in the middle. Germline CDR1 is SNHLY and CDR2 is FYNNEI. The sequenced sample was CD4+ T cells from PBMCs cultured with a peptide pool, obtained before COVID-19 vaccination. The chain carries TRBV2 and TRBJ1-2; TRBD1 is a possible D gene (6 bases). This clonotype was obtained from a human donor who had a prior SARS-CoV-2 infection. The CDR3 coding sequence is TGTGCCAGCAGAGGACAGACTAACTATGGCTACACCTTC. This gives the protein CASRGQTNYGYTF.